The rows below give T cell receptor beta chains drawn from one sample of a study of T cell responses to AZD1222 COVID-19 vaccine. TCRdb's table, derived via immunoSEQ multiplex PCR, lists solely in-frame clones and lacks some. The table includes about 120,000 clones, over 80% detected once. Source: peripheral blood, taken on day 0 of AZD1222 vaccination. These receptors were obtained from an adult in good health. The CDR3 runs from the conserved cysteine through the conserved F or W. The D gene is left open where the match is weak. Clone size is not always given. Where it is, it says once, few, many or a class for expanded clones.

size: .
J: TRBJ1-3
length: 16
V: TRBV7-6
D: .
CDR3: CASSLKGQTSGNTIYF
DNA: TGTGCCAGCAGTTTGAAGGGCCAAACCTCTGGAAACACCATATATTTT

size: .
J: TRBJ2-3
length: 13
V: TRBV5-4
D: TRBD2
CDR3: CASARGGTDTQYF
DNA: TGTGCCAGCGCACGGGGGGGCACAGATACGCAGTATTTT

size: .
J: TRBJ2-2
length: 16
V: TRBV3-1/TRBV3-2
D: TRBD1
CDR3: CASSQAGQTNTGELFF
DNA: TGTGCCAGCAGCCAAGCGGGACAGACGAACACCGGGGAGCTGTTTTTT

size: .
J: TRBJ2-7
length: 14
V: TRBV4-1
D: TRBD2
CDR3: CASSSRDYPPEQYF
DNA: TGCGCCAGCAGCTCCCGGGACTATCCACCCGAGCAGTACTTC

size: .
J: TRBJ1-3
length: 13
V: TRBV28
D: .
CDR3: CASSFRVRDTIYF
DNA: TGTGCCAGCAGTTTCAGGGTGAGGGACACCATATATTTT

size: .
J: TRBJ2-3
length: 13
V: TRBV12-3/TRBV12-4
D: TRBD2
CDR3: CASSLAGSDTQYF
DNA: TGTGCCAGCAGCCTAGCGGGATCAGATACGCAGTATTTT

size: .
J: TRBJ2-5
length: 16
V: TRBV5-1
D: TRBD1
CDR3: CASSLAGTGGMETQYF
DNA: TGCGCCAGCAGCTTGGCCGGGACAGGGGGTATGGAGACCCAGTACTTC

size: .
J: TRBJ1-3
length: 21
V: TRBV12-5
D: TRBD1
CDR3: CASGSLSSRGLLFFSGNTIYF
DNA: TGTGCTAGTGGTTCCCTCTCATCCAGGGGGCTACTATTTTTCTCTGGAAACACCATATATTTT

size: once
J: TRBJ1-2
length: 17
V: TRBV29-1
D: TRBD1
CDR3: CSVDTGTGEWSNYGYTF
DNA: TGCAGCGTTGATACCGGGACAGGGGAATGGTCTAACTATGGCTACACCTTC

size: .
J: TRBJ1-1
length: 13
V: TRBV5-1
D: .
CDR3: CASSLPGNTEAFF
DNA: TGCGCCAGCAGCTTGCCCGGGAACACTGAAGCTTTCTTT

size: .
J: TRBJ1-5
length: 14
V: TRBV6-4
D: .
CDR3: CASDDRILGQPQHF
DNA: TGTGCCAGCGACGACAGGATTCTCGGACAGCCCCAGCATTTT

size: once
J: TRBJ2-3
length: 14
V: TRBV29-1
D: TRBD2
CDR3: CSVTGTSETDTQYF
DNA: TGCAGCGTCACCGGGACTAGTGAGACAGATACGCAGTATTTT

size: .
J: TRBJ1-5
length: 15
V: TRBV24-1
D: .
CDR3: CATSDPGQHNQPQHF
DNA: TGTGCCACCAGTGACCCTGGACAGCACAATCAGCCCCAGCATTTT

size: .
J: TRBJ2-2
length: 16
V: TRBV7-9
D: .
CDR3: CASSPPGAGAVGELFF
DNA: TGTGCCAGCAGCCCCCCCGGGGCAGGAGCTGTCGGGGAGCTGTTTTTT

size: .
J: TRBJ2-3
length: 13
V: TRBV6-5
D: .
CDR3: CAIKRDNTDTQYF
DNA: TGTGCCATTAAGCGGGACAACACAGATACGCAGTATTTT

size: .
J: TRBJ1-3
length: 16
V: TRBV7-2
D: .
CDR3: CASSLTGAKSGNTIYF
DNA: TGTGCCAGCAGCTTAACGGGGGCCAAATCTGGAAACACCATATATTTT

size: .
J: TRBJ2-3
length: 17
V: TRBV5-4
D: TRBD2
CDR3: CASSSEREGLSPDTQYF
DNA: TGTGCCAGCAGCTCCGAGCGGGAGGGCCTTTCACCAGATACGCAGTATTTT

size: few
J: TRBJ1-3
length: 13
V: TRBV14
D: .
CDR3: CASSQGDGNTIYF
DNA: TGTGCCAGCAGCCAGGGGGATGGAAACACCATATATTTT